What follows describes a single T cell receptor (beta chain). Its matching antigen is unknown. Likely a read error: the CDR3 ends without its conserved phenylalanine or tryptophan. This CDR3 comprises 14 residues. V was cut by 3 bases and J by 4 bases, with 13 bases left in between. CDR1 is WNHNN, CDR2 SYGVQD, per germline (reference sequence). The sample is drawn from a study of CD8+CD57+ T cells in acquired aplastic anemia. About the study: Isolated CD4+ and CD8+ cells, once sorted, yielded DNA averaging around 3 ug. CD4+ cells from healthy donors averaged approximately 11 million reads.

Profiling of TCR beta VDJ combinations and CDR3 sequences used genomic DNA as template. TCRdb called the reads again in MiXCR, with one record for every CDR3 protein. The sample has some 180,000 distinct CDR3 sequences; approximately 45% are singletons. Study outcomes and limitations: The study found no significant CD8+ Simpson's diversity difference between patients and controls. Found in both controls and patients were some 31 CD8+ CDR3 sequences.

This clonotype was obtained from a human donor in good health. Input material: sorted CD4+, CD8+, or CD8+CD57+ T cells (not recorded which) from PBMCs. This chain joins TRBV10-1 and TRBJ2-7; maybe TRBD2 (7 bases). The CDR3 DNA reads as TGCGCCAGCAGTGAAGGGGGGGAAGGTTACGAGCAGTACCTC. Protein product: CASSEGGEGYEQYL.